This entry lists 15 T cell receptor beta chains sequenced from one sample in a study of T-cell memory formation after mild COVID-19. One entry per CDR3 protein, called by TCRdb with MiXCR from the 5' RACE reads. There are around 300,000 distinct CDR3 sequences in the sample; 13% occur only once, and about 21% lies in the top ten. Specimen: PBMCs or a T cell subset sorted from them (not recorded which). Source of these receptors: a man aged 18 to 30 who had mild COVID-19 (a few samples of this study predate the infection). Cell type and time point are not known.

This chain connects TRBV10-3 to TRBJ1-5, with D maybe TRBD1 (5 bases). The CDR3 covers 14 residues. The germline CDR1 and CDR2 sequences are ENHRY and SYGVKD. Trimming pared 0 bases from V and 9 bases from J, leaving 12 bases between. CDR3 protein: CAISESAGRGPQHF. CDR3 DNA: TGTGCCATCAGTGAGTCGGCGGGGAGGGGGCCCCAGCATTTT.

This chain uses TRBV7-8 with TRBJ1-3; no reliable D call. The CDR3 sequence is 15 residues long. V was pared by 0 bases and J by 0 bases, with 6 bases between. Germline values: CDR1 SGHVS, CDR2 FQNEAQ. CDR3 nucleotide sequence: TGTGCCAGCAGCTTAGCGCCGGGCTCTGGAAACACCATATATTTT. This codes for CASSLAPGSGNTIYF.

At least ten counts were recorded for this clonotype. V and J are TRBV5-6 and TRBJ2-3; maybe TRBD1 (5 bases). V was cut by 0 bases and J by 10 bases, with 9 bases left in between. Looked up from germline, CDR1 is SGHDT and CDR2 is YYEEEE. The CDR3 contains 12 residues. This CDR3 is CASSLARAAQYF. CDR3 DNA sequence: TGTGCCAGCAGCTTGGCCAGGGCAGCGCAGTATTTT.

This clonotype was counted between two and nine times. The rearrangement uses TRBV14 and TRBJ1-1; D unclear. This CDR3 comprises 14 residues. Germline-derived CDR1 and CDR2 are SGHDN and FVKESK. The ends were cut back, 4 bases at V and 6 bases at J, with 15 bases in the middle. As DNA, the CDR3 is TGTGCCAGCAGCCTCTTTGGGTCGTCGCCTGAAGCTTTCTTT. Its protein product is CASSLFGSSPEAFF.

The rearrangement joins TRBV5-1 to TRBJ2-3; 11 bases line up with TRBD2. The CDR3 sequence is 16 residues long. Trimming took 6 bases from V and 5 from J; bases not matched to a gene: 11. Germline V lookup: CDR1 SGHRS, CDR2 YFSETQ. The CDR3 protein is CASTGNSGGAGDTQYF. The CDR3 DNA sequence: TGCGCCAGCACCGGCAATAGCGGGGGGGCAGGAGATACGCAGTATTTT.

At least ten counts were recorded for this clonotype. V usage is TRBV5-1 and J usage is TRBJ2-6; D is undetermined. CDR1 is SGHRS, CDR2 YFSETQ, per germline. This CDR3 has 13 amino acids. Trimming stripped 6 bases from V and 2 bases from J, with 6 bases between. CDR3 sequence (DNA): TGCGCCAGCAAGGATACTGGGGCCAACGTCCTGACTTTC. It codes for CASKDTGANVLTF.

This clonotype was detected a few times. This chain connects TRBV5-5 to TRBJ2-7; TRBD1 matches at 8 bases. CDR3 length: 13 residues. V trimming: 4 bases; J trimming: 4 bases; junction bases outside the gene matches: 4. The germline gives CDR1 SGHKS, CDR2 YYEKEE (reference sequence). CDR3 DNA sequence: TGTGCCAGCAGCACAGACAGGGGTTACGAGCAGTACTTC. Translation gives CASSTDRGYEQYF.

This clonotype has a handful of counts. One base away lies a much larger clone, so this may be a sequencing read error. V is TRBV7-2 and J is TRBJ1-2; D might be TRBD1 (5 bases). Deletions cut 0 bases from V and 4 bases from J, with 6 bases between. The CDR3 spans 13 residues. CDR1 and CDR2 from the germline V gene are SGHTA and FQGNSA. CDR3 coding DNA: TGTGCCAGCAGCTTAGCAGGGACCTATGGCTACACCTTC. The encoded protein is CASSLAGTYGYTF.

This clonotype turned up a few times. The gene calls are TRBV7-2 and TRBJ1-1; D remains unclear. Trimming removed 4 bases at V and 0 bases at J, with 18 bases between. Per germline, CDR1 SGHTA and CDR2 FQGNSA. The CDR3 sequence is 17 residues long. The CDR3 region has the DNA TGTGCCAGCAGCTCAGCGAAGACGGGGATAATGAACACTGAAGCTTTCTTT. It translates to CASSSAKTGIMNTEAFF.

This clonotype was seen ten or more times. The chain recombines TRBV6-5 with TRBJ2-6; a weak D match, TRBD2 (5 bases). The CDR3 totals 15 residues. Deletions cut 6 bases from V and 2 bases from J, with 11 bases between. Per germline, CDR1 MNHEY and CDR2 SVGAGI. The CDR3 bases are TGTGCCAGCAGCCTAACTAGTACTGGGGCCAACGTCCTGACTTTC. Its translation is CASSLTSTGANVLTF.

The chain carries TRBV7-3 and TRBJ2-5; 7 bases are shared with TRBD2. This CDR3 spans 14 amino acids. Germline loops: CDR1 SGHTA, CDR2 FQGTGA. V shed 0 bases and J 6 bases; nucleotides not matched to a gene: 4. Written as DNA, the CDR3 is TGTGCCAGCAGCTTAACGCCCGGGGGGAAGACCCAGTACTTC. It is translated as CASSLTPGGKTQYF.

This clonotype was seen only a few times. The gene calls are TRBV12-3 or TRBV12-4 and TRBJ2-3; D is unresolved. V was trimmed by 2 bases and J by 2 bases, leaving 5 bases between them. The CDR3 totals 13 residues. The CDR3 DNA follows: TGTGCCAGCAGTTTACTTAACACAGATACGCAGTATTTT. Translated, it gives CASSLLNTDTQYF.

This chain connects TRBV28 to TRBJ2-7; unclear D gene. V lost 2 bases to trimming and J lost 7 bases, with 9 bases between them. The length of the CDR3 is 12 residues. Germline CDR1 reads MDHEN; CDR2 reads SYDVKM. As DNA, the CDR3 is TGTGCCAGCAGTTTAGGGTTTGGGGAGCAGTACGTC. Amino acids: CASSLGFGEQYV.

The chain links TRBV6-5 to TRBJ2-2; D remains unclear. The CDR3 totals 15 residues. V shed 0 bases and J shed 4 bases, with 9 bases lying between them. The V gene's germline CDR1 is MNHEY and CDR2 SVGAGI. The CDR3 spells CASSYSGYTTGELFF. CDR3 bases: TGTGCCAGCAGTTACTCGGGATATACCACCGGGGAGCTGTTTTTT.

The chain joins TRBV28 to TRBJ2-5; either TRBD1 or TRBD2 may supply D (5 bases each). CDR3 size: 15 residues. Germline CDR1 is MDHEN and CDR2 is SYDVKM. V was cut by 11 bases and J by 0 bases, with 19 bases left in between. CDR3 sequence: CACNGAGIDQETQYF. For the CDR3, the DNA is TGTGCCTGCAACGGGGCAGGGATAGACCAAGAGACCCAGTACTTC.